Listed below are T cell receptor beta chains from one sample, sequenced in a study of tumor and adjacent non-tumor tissue in lung cancer. From the multiplex PCR reads, TCRdb called clonotypes with MiXCR, one entry per CDR3 protein. Of over 100,000 distinct CDR3 sequences listed, about 61% are singletons. The material sequenced was distant non-tumor lung tissue. The receptors stem from a man between 60 and 70 years old with non-small cell lung cancer. CDR3s include the opening cysteine and the closing phenylalanine or tryptophan. A D gene is named only where the DNA matches it firmly. Clone size is given for some rows only: seen once, a few or many times, or a class if the clone is expanded.

V,D,size,J,CDR3,DNA
TRBV19,-,-,TRBJ2-7,CASSPSAAGREQYF,TGTGCCAGTAGTCCGTCGGCGGCTGGGAGGGAGCAGTACTTC
TRBV11-3,-,many,TRBJ1-4,CASSLETTSTNEKLFF,TGTGCCAGCAGCTTAGAGACAACCTCAACTAATGAAAAACTGTTTTTT
TRBV7-9,TRBD2,-,TRBJ2-1,CASRPSGGPPYEQFF,TGTGCCAGCAGACCGAGCGGGGGGCCCCCTTATGAGCAGTTCTTC
TRBV4-1,-,many,TRBJ2-5,CASSQERTFPQETQYF,TGCGCCAGCAGCCAAGAAAGGACTTTTCCGCAAGAGACCCAGTACTTC
TRBV28,TRBD1,-,TRBJ1-6,CTSSSGGDNSPLQF,TGTACCAGCAGTTCAGGGGGCGATAATTCACCCCTCCAATTT
TRBV11-3,-,-,TRBJ2-2,CASSLVVANTGELFF,TGTGCGAGCAGCTTAGTAGTAGCGAACACCGGGGAGCTGTTTTTT
TRBV6-2/TRBV6-3,-,once,TRBJ2-5,CGSSRDFGETHYF,TGTGGCAGCAGTCGGGACTTCGGCGAGACCCACTACTTC
TRBV6-6,-,-,TRBJ1-5,CANNYPGDNQPQHF,TGTGCCAACAATTACCCGGGGGATAATCAGCCCCAGCATTTT
TRBV6-6,-,-,TRBJ1-2,CASSNSVGRGYTF,TGTGCCAGCAGTAATTCAGTGGGCAGGGGCTACACTTTC
TRBV12-3/TRBV12-4,-,-,TRBJ1-2,CASREGRANYAYTF,TGTGCCAGCAGAGAAGGACGAGCTAACTATGCCTACACCTTC
TRBV5-4,TRBD2,-,TRBJ2-7,CASSAAPGGYEQCF,TGTGCCAGCAGCGCGGCCCCCGGGGGGTACGAGCAGTGCTTC
TRBV5-5,-,-,TRBJ2-2,CASNLPGSDTGELFF,TGTGCCAGCAACCTGCCCGGGAGTGACACCGGGGAGCTGTTTTTT
TRBV12-3/TRBV12-4,-,-,TRBJ2-1,CAISRRAGDNNEQFF,TGTGCCATCAGCCGGAGGGCAGGGGATAACAATGAGCAGTTCTTC
TRBV11-2,-,few,TRBJ2-7,CASSSSYKQYF,TGTGCCAGCAGCTCAAGCTACAAGCAGTACTTC
TRBV6-6,TRBD1,-,TRBJ2-2,CASRGQGLTCELFF,TGTGCCAGCAGGGGACAGGGCCTCACCTGTGAGCTGTTTTTT
TRBV24-1,-,few,TRBJ1-1,CATSDSSLRWYTEAFF,TGTGCCACCAGTGATTCCTCCCTTCGGTGGTACACTGAAGCTTTCTTT
TRBV29-1,-,medium-sized,TRBJ1-6,CSVLERVDSPLHF,TGCAGCGTCCTCGAGAGGGTAGATTCACCCCTCCACTTT
TRBV10-3,-,many,TRBJ2-7,CAISESDRKYF,TGTGCCATCAGTGAGTCCGACAGAAAGTACTTC
TRBV11-1,TRBD1,-,TRBJ1-1,CASTMGQGNTDAFF,TGTGCTAGCACCATGGGACAGGGGAACACTGATGCTTTCTTT
TRBV4-2,-,once,TRBJ2-7,CTSSLRTAFHEQYF,TGTACCAGCAGCCTCCGGACAGCTTTTCACGAGCAGTACTTC
TRBV12-3/TRBV12-4,TRBD1,-,TRBJ2-7,CACRPGQRYEQYF,TGTGCCTGCCGTCCGGGACAGCGTTACGAGCAGTACTTC
TRBV6-6,TRBD2,-,TRBJ2-2,CASSTAGRGSNTGELFF,TGTGCCAGCAGCACTGCGGGGCGGGGGAGCAACACCGGGGAGCTGTTTTTT
TRBV6-1,-,many,TRBJ1-4,CASSEGGGVVGARREKLFF,TGTGCCAGCAGTGAAGGGGGGGGCGTAGTAGGGGCCCGGAGGGAAAAACTGTTTTTT
TRBV19,-,-,TRBJ1-5,CAINRGGIGQPQHF,TGTGCCATCAATCGGGGGGGGATCGGTCAGCCCCAGCATTTT
TRBV2,-,-,TRBJ1-1,CASKESMNTEAFF,TGTGCCAGCAAGGAGAGCATGAACACTGAAGCTTTCTTT
TRBV9,TRBD1,-,TRBJ1-3,CASSVGQGNTIYF,TGTGCCAGCAGCGTGGGACAGGGAAACACCATATATTTT
TRBV4-2,TRBD2,-,TRBJ2-1,CASSQDVAGGYNKRFF,TGTGCCAGCAGCCAAGATGTGGCGGGGGGGTACAATAAGCGGTTCTTC
TRBV6-2/TRBV6-3,TRBD2,-,TRBJ2-1,CVSSTKREGVHGQFF,TGTGTCAGCAGTACCAAGCGGGAGGGTGTACATGGGCAGTTCTTC
TRBV6-2/TRBV6-3,-,once,TRBJ2-7,CASFYSTVGAYEQYF,TGTGCCAGCTTTTACTCGACGGTCGGGGCCTACGAGCAGTACTTC
TRBV5-4,TRBD2,once,TRBJ2-1,CASSSGTSKKNEQFF,TGTGCCAGCAGCTCAGGGACTAGCAAAAAGAATGAGCAGTTCTTC
TRBV12-3/TRBV12-4,-,many,TRBJ2-3,CASSYRDTQYF,TGTGCCAGCAGTTACAGGGATACGCAGTATTTT
TRBV15,TRBD2,-,TRBJ2-3,CATSRWTSGVTDTQYF,TGTGCCACCAGCAGATGGACTAGCGGGGTCACAGATACGCAGTATTTT
TRBV29-1,-,-,TRBJ1-1,CGIDPGGAAFF,TGCGGCATTGACCCCGGGGGGGCAGCTTTCTTT
TRBV7-8,-,-,TRBJ1-4,CTSKSLERGVEKLFF,TGTACCAGCAAGAGCTTAGAGAGGGGAGTGGAAAAACTGTTTTTT
TRBV11-2,TRBD1,-,TRBJ1-5,CASNLSAQGGKRNQPQHF,TGTGCCAGCAACCTGTCCGCCCAGGGGGGTAAGCGTAATCAGCCCCAGCATTTT
TRBV4-2,-,-,TRBJ2-5,CAISQANQVQKTQYF,TGTGCCATCAGCCAAGCGAATCAGGTTCAAAAGACCCAGTACTTC
TRBV5-1,-,-,TRBJ2-3,CASSPSTTDTQYF,TGCGCCAGCAGCCCCTCCACGACAGATACGCAGTATTTT
TRBV21-1,-,once,TRBJ2-1,CASSILGTMNEQFF,TGTGCCAGCAGCATACTCGGGACAATGAATGAGCAGTTCTTC
TRBV28,-,-,TRBJ1-6,CASRTELNSSLHF,TGTGCCTCCAGAACGGAGCTTAATTCATCCCTCCACTTT
TRBV11-1,-,-,TRBJ2-5,CASSSDTYQGIQYF,TGTGCTAGCAGCTCGGACACGTACCAAGGGATCCAGTACTTC
TRBV6-5,-,-,TRBJ2-1,CACRDPRGRGNNEQLF,TGTGCCTGCAGGGACCCCAGGGGGCGGGGGAACAATGAGCAGCTCTTC
TRBV20-1,-,-,TRBJ1-1,CSAQGDPEAFF,TGCAGTGCCCAAGGGGACCCTGAAGCTTTCTTT
TRBV6-1,-,-,TRBJ1-6,CALGREDYNSPLHF,TGTGCCCTAGGCAGGGAGGACTATAATTCACCCCTCCACTTT